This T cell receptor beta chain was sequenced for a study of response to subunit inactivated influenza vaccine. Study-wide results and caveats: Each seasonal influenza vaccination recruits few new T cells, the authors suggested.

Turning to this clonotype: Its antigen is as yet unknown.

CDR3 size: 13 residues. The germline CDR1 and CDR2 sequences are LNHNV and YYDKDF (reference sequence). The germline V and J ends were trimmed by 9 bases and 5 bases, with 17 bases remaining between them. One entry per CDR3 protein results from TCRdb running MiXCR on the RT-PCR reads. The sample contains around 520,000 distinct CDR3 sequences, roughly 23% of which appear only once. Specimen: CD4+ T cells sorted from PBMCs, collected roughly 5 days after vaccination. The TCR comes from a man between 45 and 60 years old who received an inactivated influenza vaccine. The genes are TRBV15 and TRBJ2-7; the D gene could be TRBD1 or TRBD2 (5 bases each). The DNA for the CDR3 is TGTGCCACAGGTCCGGGGTGGACAAACGAGCAGTACTTC. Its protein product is CATGPGWTNEQYF.